The entry that follows covers one T cell receptor (beta chain) sequence. This clonotype showed up just a few times. This clone's antigen is unknown. Nothing much larger sits one base from this clone, and base qualities are not available. To prepare the library, 5' RACE was applied. Sequencing used a NextSeq 500. Unique molecular identifiers were attached to individual cDNA molecules in the TCR library protocol so that sequencing error and PCR bias could be corrected. Sequencing covered both TCR alpha and beta chains, and within each sample the abundances of alpha and beta sequences were tightly co-correlated. The authors' pipeline ran thus. V gene, J gene and CDR3 annotation of TCR sequences was performed with Decombinator V4. Expanded TCRs were defined as changing significantly between any two time points under a Poisson model with p below 0.0001. TCR abundances were normalised to the total number of TCRs sequenced in each sample and reported as counts per million. MAIT TCRs were defined by TRAV1-2 paired with TRAJ12, TRAJ20 or TRAJ33, and iNKT TCRs by TRAV10 paired with TRAJ18. VDJdb, accessed 1 November 2021, was searched for CMV, EBV and SARS-CoV-2 annotated TCRs, with TCRs annotated for multiple antigens excluded. TCRdb reanalyzed the raw reads on its own, using fastp at Q25 for trimming and MiXCR for clone calling, and kept in-frame beta chains. Each entry is one CDR3 protein sequence, shown with its most common DNA and genes. The V and J calls here are based on TCRdb, not the publication. This sample has roughly 45,000 distinct CDR3 sequences in its table, and about 4% of those were observed once. Together, the top ten hold 5% to 7.5% of the sample.

CDR3 length: 15 amino acids, cysteine to phenylalanine. The retained sequence is limited to the CDR3, 45 bases, with the frame set at the first base. Between the V and J ends, shortened by 1 base and 10 bases respectively, the junction contains 14 bases. The germline V gene (reference sequence) specifies SEHNR as CDR1 and FQNEAQ as CDR2. The sample belongs to a study of early T cells in non-severe SARS-CoV-2 infection (dated by TCRdb to about 2021). At the level of the whole study: Because TCR sequencing relied on bulk RNA taken from unsorted whole blood, pairing of alpha and beta chains was not possible. General findings and caveats noted by the study authors: VDJdb matching was skewed toward anti-spike CD8 responses and likely underestimated virus-specific expansions by missing private and CD4 specificities.

The study was a case-control design nested within a healthcare worker cohort in London, UK, with weekly nasopharyngeal swab PCR tests and blood sampling. Between 23 and 31 March 2020, the week of the UK lockdown, healthcare workers were enrolled and then followed up weekly for as long as 16 weeks. This receptor was obtained from an adult who was a healthcare worker with PCR-confirmed SARS-CoV-2 infection or an uninfected control (not recorded which). Material: whole blood. The rearranged chain carries TRBV7-9 and TRBJ1-6; a weak D assignment points to TRBD1 (5 bases agree). The CDR3 region reads CASSLVGGGESPLHF. The nucleotide sequence is given as TGTGCCAGCAGCTTAGTCGGTGGGGGTGAATCACCCCTCCACTTT.